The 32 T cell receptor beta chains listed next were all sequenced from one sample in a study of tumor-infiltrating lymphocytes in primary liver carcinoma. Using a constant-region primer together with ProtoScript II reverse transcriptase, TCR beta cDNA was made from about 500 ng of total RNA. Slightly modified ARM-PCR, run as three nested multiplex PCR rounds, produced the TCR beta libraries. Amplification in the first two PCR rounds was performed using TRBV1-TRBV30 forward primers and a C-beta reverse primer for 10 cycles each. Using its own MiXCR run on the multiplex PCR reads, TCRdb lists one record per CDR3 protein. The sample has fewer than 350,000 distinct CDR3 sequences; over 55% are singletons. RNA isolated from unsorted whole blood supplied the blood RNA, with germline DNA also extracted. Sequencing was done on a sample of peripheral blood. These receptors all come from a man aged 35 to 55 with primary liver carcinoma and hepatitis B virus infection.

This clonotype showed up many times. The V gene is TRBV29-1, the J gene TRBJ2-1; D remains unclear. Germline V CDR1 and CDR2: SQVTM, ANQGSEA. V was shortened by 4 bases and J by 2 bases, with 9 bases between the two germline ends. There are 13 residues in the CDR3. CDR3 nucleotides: TGCAGCGTTGTTGGAGAGACCTACAATGAGCAGTTCTTC. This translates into CSVVGETYNEQFF.

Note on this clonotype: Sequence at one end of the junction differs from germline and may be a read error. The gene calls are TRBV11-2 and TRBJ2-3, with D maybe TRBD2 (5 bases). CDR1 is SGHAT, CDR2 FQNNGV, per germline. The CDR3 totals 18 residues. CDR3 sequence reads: CANSWRGNLLQLTDTQYF. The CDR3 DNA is TGTGCCAACAGCTGGCGAGGGAACCTTTTACAACTCACAGATACACAGTATTTT.

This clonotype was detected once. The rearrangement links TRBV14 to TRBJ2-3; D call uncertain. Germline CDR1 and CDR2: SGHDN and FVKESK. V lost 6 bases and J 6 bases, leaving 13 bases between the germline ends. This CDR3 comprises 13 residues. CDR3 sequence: CASSREYTDTQYF. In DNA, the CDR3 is TGTGCCAGCAGTCGAGAATACACGGATACGCAGTATTTT.

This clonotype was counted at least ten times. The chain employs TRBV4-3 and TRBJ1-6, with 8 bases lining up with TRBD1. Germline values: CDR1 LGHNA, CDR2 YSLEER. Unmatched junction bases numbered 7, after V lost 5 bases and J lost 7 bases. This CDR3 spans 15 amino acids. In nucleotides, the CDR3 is TGCGCCAGCAGCTCTTGGACAGGGACCAATTCACCCCTCCACTTT. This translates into CASSSWTGTNSPLHF.

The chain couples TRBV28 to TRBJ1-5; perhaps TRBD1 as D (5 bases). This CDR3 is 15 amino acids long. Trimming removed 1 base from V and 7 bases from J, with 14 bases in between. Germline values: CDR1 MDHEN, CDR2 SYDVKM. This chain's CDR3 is CASSLLTGLGQPQHF. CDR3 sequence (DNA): TGTGCCAGCAGTTTATTAACGGGGCTTGGGCAGCCCCAGCATTTT.

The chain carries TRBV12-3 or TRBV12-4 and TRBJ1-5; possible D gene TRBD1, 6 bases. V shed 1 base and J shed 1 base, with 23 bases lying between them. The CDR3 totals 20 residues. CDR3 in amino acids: CASSLESMGALSVSNQPQHF. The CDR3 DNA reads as TGTGCCAGCAGTTTAGAGTCTATGGGGGCGCTTTCAGTCAGCAATCAGCCCCAGCATTTT.

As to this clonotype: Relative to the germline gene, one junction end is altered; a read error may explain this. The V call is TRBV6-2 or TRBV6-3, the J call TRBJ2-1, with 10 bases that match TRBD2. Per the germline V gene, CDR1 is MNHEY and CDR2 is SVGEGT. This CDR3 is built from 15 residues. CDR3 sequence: CASSQSGGGSGEQSF. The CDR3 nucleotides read TGTGCCAGCAGTCAGAGCGGGGGGGGCTCTGGTGAGCAGTCCTTC.

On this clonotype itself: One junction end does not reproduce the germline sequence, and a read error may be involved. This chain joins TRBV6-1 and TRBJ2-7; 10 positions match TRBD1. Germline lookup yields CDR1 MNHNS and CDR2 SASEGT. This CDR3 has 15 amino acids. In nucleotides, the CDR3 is TGTGCCAGCAACCGTGGACAGGGGGGAAACTACGAGAAGTACTTC. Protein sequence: CASNRGQGGNYEKYF.

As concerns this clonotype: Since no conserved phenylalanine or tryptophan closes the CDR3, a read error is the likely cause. In nucleotides, the CDR3 is TGCGCCAGCAGTGATAGAACGGGTGCGTATTACAATGAGCAGTTCATC. It translates to CASSDRTGAYYNEQFI. The chain carries TRBV10-2 and TRBJ2-1; D not certain. V lost 3 bases and J lost 4, with 16 bases in between. The CDR3 extends over 16 amino acids. CDR1 is WSHSY and CDR2 is SAAADI in the germline V gene.

CDR3 DNA sequence: TGTGCCAGCAGCTACTTGGGAGTAGCCTACGAGCAGTACTTC. Protein: CASSYLGVAYEQYF. This chain joins TRBV5-4 and TRBJ2-7; D may be TRBD2 (5 bases). Trimming left V 3 bases short and J 2 bases short, with 12 bases between. The germline V gene has CDR1 SGHNT and CDR2 YYREEE (reference sequence). This CDR3 has 14 amino acids.

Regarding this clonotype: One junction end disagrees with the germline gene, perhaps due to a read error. The DNA for the CDR3 is TGCACCAGCAGCCAGACGCTCTTACAGATTGGGGCAATTAATGAAAAACTGTTTTTT. This encodes CTSSQTLLQIGAINEKLFF. J is TRBJ1-4 and V is TRBV4-1, with D possibly being TRBD1 (5 bases). The CDR3 sequence is 19 residues long. Per germline, CDR1 MGHRA and CDR2 YSYEKL.

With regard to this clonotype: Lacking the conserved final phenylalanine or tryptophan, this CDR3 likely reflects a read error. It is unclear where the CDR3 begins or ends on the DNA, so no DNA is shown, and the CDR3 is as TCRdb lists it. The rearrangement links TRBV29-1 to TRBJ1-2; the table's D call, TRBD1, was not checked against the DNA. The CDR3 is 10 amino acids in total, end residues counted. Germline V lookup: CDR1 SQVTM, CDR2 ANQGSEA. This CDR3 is CSDSGTGHTL.

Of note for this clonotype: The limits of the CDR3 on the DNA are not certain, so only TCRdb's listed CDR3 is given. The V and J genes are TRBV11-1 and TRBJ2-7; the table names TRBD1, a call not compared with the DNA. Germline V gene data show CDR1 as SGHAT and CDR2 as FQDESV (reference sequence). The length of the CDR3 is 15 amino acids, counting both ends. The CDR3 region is CASIVGPGAAYEQHF.

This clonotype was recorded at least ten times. In DNA form, the CDR3 reads TGTGCCAGCAGACGTGGGCTAGCGGGCAAAAGCACAGATACGCAGTATTTT. Protein: CASRRGLAGKSTDTQYF. The V gene is TRBV6-5, the J gene TRBJ2-3; TRBD2 matches 8 bases. This CDR3 comprises 17 residues. Germline assignment: CDR1 MNHEY and CDR2 SVGAGI. The V segment lost 6 bases and the J segment 0 bases; nucleotides outside the gene matches: 11.

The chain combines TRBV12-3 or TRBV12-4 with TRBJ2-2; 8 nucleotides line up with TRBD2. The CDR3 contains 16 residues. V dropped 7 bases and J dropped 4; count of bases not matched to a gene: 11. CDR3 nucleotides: TGTGCCAGCAACTTAGGAACTAGCGGAATCACCGGGGAGCTGTTTTTT. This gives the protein CASNLGTSGITGELFF.

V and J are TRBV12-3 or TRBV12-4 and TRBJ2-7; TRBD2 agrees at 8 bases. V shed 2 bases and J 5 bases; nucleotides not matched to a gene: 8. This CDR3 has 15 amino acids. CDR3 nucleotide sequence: TGTGCCAGCAGTTTAACGGGAGGGGGTATTAACGAGCAGTACTTC. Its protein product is CASSLTGGGINEQYF.

CDR3 amino acids: CASSQGWASGLGQYF. DNA of the CDR3: TGCGCCAGCAGCCAAGGGTGGGCTAGCGGGCTCGGGCAGTACTTC. The rearrangement links TRBV4-3 to TRBJ2-7; 8 bases align to TRBD2. The CDR3 is 15 amino acids. V trimming: 1 base; J trimming: 9 bases; junction bases outside the gene matches: 11. Germline CDR1 and CDR2: LGHNA and YSLEER.

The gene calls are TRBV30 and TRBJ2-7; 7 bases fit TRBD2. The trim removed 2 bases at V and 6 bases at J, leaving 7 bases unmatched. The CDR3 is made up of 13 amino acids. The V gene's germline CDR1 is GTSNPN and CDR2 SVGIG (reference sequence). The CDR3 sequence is CAWSLRSGTEQYF. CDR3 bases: TGTGCCTGGAGTCTTCGAAGCGGGACCGAGCAGTACTTC.

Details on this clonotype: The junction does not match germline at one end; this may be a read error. The CDR3 DNA sequence: TGTGCCAGCAGTTACTCGGGGGGGAGCTCCTACAATGAGCAGTCCTTC. This encodes CASSYSGGSSYNEQSF. The chain has TRBV6-6 and TRBJ2-1; 7 bases are shared with TRBD2. Germline V gene lookup returns CDR1 MNHNY and CDR2 SVGAGI (reference sequence). The CDR3 length is 16 residues.

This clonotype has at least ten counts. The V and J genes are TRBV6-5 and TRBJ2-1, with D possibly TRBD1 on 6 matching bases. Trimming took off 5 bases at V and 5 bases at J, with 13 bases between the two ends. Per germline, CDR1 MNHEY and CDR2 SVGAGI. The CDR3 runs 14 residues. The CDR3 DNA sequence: TGTGCCAGCAGTGACGTGGGACACCACAATGAGCAGTTCTTC. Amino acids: CASSDVGHHNEQFF.

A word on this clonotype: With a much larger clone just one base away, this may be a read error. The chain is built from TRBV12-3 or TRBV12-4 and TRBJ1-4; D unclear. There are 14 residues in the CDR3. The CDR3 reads CASSLVVGVEKQFF. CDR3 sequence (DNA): TGTGCCAGCAGTTTAGTCGTCGGGGTTGAAAAACAGTTTTTT.

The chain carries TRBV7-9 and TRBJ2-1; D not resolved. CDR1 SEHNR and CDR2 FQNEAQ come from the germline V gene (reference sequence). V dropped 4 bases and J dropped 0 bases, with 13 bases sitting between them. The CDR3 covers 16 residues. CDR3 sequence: CASSSLRGSSYNEQFF. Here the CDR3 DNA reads TGTGCCAGCAGCTCCCTGCGCGGAAGCTCCTACAATGAGCAGTTCTTC.

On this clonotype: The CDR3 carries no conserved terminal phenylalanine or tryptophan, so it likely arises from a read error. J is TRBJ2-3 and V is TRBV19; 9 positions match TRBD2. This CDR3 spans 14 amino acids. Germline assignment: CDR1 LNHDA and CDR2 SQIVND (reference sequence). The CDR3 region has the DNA TGTGTCAGTAGTCCTAGCGGGGGCACAGATACGCAGTATATT. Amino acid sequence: CVSSPSGGTDTQYI.

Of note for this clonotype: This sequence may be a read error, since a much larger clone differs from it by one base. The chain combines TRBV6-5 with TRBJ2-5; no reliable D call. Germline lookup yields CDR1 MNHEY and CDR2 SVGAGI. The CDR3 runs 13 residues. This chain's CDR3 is CANSYGLKETQYF. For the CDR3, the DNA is TGTGCCAACAGTTACGGGCTAAAAGAGACCCAGTACTTC.

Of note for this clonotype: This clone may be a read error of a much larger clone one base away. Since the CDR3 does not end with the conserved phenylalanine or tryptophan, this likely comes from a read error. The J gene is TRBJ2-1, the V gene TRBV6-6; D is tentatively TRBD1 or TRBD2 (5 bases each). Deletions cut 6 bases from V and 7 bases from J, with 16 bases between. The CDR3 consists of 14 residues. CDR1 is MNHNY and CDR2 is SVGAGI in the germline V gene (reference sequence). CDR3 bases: TGTGCCAGCAGGGGGCCCTACGGGATGAATGAGCAGTTCCTC. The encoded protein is CASRGPYGMNEQFL.

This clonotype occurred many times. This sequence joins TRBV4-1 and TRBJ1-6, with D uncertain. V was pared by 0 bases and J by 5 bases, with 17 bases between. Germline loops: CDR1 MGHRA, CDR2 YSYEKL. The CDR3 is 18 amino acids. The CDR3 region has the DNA TGCGCCAGCAGCCAAGAGGTAATAGCGTCCCCAAATAATTCACCCCTCCACTTT. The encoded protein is CASSQEVIASPNNSPLHF.

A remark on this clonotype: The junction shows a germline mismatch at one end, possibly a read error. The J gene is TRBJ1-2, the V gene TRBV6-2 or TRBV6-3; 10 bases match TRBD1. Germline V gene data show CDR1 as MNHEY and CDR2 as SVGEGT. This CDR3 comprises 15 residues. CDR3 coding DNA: TGTGCCAGCAGTCTCCGGGACAGGGGCCCCTATGGTTACACCTTC. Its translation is CASSLRDRGPYGYTF.

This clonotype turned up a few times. This CDR3 reads CASSRLSGANVLTF. Written as DNA, the CDR3 is TGTGCCAGCAGCAGACTCTCTGGGGCCAACGTCCTGACTTTC. The V and J genes are TRBV6-5 and TRBJ2-6; D remains unclear. The CDR3 has 14 residues. Trimming cost V 6 bases and J 0 bases, with 6 bases left between them. Germline lookup yields CDR1 MNHEY and CDR2 SVGAGI.

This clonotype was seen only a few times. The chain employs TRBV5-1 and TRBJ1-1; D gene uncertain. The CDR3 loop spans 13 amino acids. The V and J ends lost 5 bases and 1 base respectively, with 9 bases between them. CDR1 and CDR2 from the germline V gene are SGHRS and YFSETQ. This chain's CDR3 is CASSAGRNTEAFF. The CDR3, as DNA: TGCGCCAGCAGTGCAGGACGGAACACTGAAGCTTTCTTT. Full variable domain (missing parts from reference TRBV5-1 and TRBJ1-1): KAGVTQTPRYLIKTRGQQVTLSCSPISGHRSVSWYQQTPGQGLQFLFEYFSETQRNKGNFPGRFSGRQFSNSRSEMNVSTLELGDSALYLCASSAGRNTEAFFGQGTRLTVV.

The CDR3 DNA is TGCGCCAGCAGCAGGACCGGGACGGTTAGCACTGAAGCTTTCTTT. This gives the protein CASSRTGTVSTEAFF. This chain connects TRBV5-1 to TRBJ1-1; the D gene is possibly TRBD1 (5 bases). The CDR3 has 15 residues. The germline CDR1 and CDR2 sequences are SGHRS and YFSETQ. Deletions cut 4 bases from V and 4 bases from J, with 17 bases between.

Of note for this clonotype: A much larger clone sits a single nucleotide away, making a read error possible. This CDR3 is CVSILDRGDAGELFF. The CDR3 DNA sequence: TGTGTCAGCATCCTAGACAGGGGTGATGCCGGGGAGCTGTTTTTT. This rearrangement joins TRBV6-2 or TRBV6-3 to TRBJ2-2; TRBD1 matches 8 bases. Germline CDR1 is MNHEY and CDR2 is SVGEGT. The CDR3 loop spans 15 amino acids.

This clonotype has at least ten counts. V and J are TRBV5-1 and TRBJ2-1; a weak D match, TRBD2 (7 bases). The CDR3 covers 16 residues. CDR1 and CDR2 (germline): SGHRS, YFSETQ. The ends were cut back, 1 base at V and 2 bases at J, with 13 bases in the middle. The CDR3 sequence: CASSLRGAEPYNEQFF. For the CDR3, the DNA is TGCGCCAGCAGCTTGCGGGGGGCAGAACCCTACAATGAGCAGTTCTTC.